This is a list of T cell receptor beta chains from one sample in a study of identical twins. TCRdb reanalysed the 5' RACE reads using MiXCR and keeps one entry per CDR3 protein. The data hold about 530,000 distinct CDR3 sequences, with around 15% observed a single time. The sample also formed part of further work on yellow fever vaccine responses in identical twins.

Sample: CD4+ T cells sorted from blood. These receptors originate from a woman aged 18-30 years in good health. Both conserved end residues are part of each CDR3. The order of the fields is J gene, V gene, clone size, CDR3 length, D gene, CDR3 protein, CDR3 DNA. The D gene is left open where the match is weak. Clone size is shown for a subset of rows, as once, few, many or a class of expanded clone.

j_gene: TRBJ2-1; v_gene: TRBV29-1; abundance: many; len: 15; d_gene: .; CDR3aa: CSVEETTRGYNEQFF; CDR3nt: TGCAGCGTTGAAGAGACGACCAGAGGCTACAATGAGCAGTTCTTC
j_gene: TRBJ2-7; v_gene: TRBV7-2; abundance: .; len: 13; d_gene: .; CDR3aa: CASSNPSDYEQYF; CDR3nt: TGTGCCAGCAGCAACCCTAGCGATTACGAGCAGTACTTC
j_gene: TRBJ2-6; v_gene: TRBV20-1; abundance: .; len: 15; d_gene: .; CDR3aa: CSARVTHSGANVLTF; CDR3nt: TGCAGTGCTAGAGTAACTCACTCTGGGGCCAACGTCCTGACTTTC
j_gene: TRBJ2-5; v_gene: TRBV25-1; abundance: .; len: 15; d_gene: TRBD2; CDR3aa: CASSVGLAGSETQYF; CDR3nt: TGTGCCAGCAGTGTGGGACTAGCGGGATCGGAGACCCAGTACTTC
j_gene: TRBJ2-7; v_gene: TRBV28; abundance: .; len: 15; d_gene: TRBD2; CDR3aa: CASRYRTSGTGEQYF; CDR3nt: TGTGCCAGCAGATACCGGACTAGCGGGACGGGCGAGCAGTACTTC
j_gene: TRBJ2-4; v_gene: TRBV12-3/TRBV12-4; abundance: few; len: 14; d_gene: .; CDR3aa: CASSAGNVKNIQYF; CDR3nt: TGTGCCAGCAGCGCCGGGAATGTCAAAAACATTCAGTACTTC
j_gene: TRBJ2-1; v_gene: TRBV19; abundance: .; len: 11; d_gene: .; CDR3aa: CASSTIYEQFF; CDR3nt: TGTGCCAGTAGTACAATTTACGAGCAGTTCTTC
j_gene: TRBJ1-4; v_gene: TRBV13; abundance: few; len: 17; d_gene: TRBD1; CDR3aa: CASSLRGQGATNEKLFF; CDR3nt: TGTGCCAGCAGCTTACGAGGGCAGGGGGCAACTAATGAAAAACTGTTTTTT
j_gene: TRBJ2-5; v_gene: TRBV5-1; abundance: once; len: 18; d_gene: TRBD2; CDR3aa: CASSAGTSGGVYQETQYF; CDR3nt: TGCGCCAGCAGCGCCGGGACTAGCGGGGGGGTATACCAAGAGACCCAGTACTTC
j_gene: TRBJ2-7; v_gene: TRBV19; abundance: .; len: 15; d_gene: .; CDR3aa: CASSRNGEVTYEQYF; CDR3nt: TGTGCCAGTAGTAGGAATGGGGAAGTCACCTACGAGCAGTACTTC
j_gene: TRBJ2-7; v_gene: TRBV29-1; abundance: .; len: 12; d_gene: TRBD1; CDR3aa: CSIGQGPYEQYF; CDR3nt: TGCAGCATTGGACAGGGTCCCTACGAGCAGTACTTC
j_gene: TRBJ2-1; v_gene: TRBV12-3/TRBV12-4; abundance: .; len: 12; d_gene: .; CDR3aa: CASSSPLAEQFF; CDR3nt: TGTGCCAGCAGTTCCCCTTTAGCGGAGCAGTTCTTC
j_gene: TRBJ2-1; v_gene: TRBV20-1; abundance: .; len: 13; d_gene: .; CDR3aa: CSASRRGANEQFF; CDR3nt: TGCAGTGCTAGTCGGAGGGGAGCAAATGAGCAGTTCTTC
j_gene: TRBJ2-1; v_gene: TRBV10-3; abundance: .; len: 12; d_gene: .; CDR3aa: CAIGFTYNEQFF; CDR3nt: TGTGCCATCGGCTTTACCTACAATGAGCAGTTCTTC
j_gene: TRBJ2-3; v_gene: TRBV15; abundance: many; len: 17; d_gene: .; CDR3aa: CATSRGLEPWATDTQYF; CDR3nt: TGTGCCACCAGCAGAGGGTTAGAGCCGTGGGCCACAGATACGCAGTATTTT
j_gene: TRBJ1-4; v_gene: TRBV20-1; abundance: few; len: 14; d_gene: TRBD1; CDR3aa: CSARDGTVGEKLFF; CDR3nt: TGCAGTGCTAGAGACGGGACAGTGGGTGAAAAACTGTTTTTT
j_gene: TRBJ2-1; v_gene: TRBV7-2; abundance: many; len: 11; d_gene: .; CDR3aa: CASRFYNEQFF; CDR3nt: TGTGCCAGCAGGTTCTACAATGAGCAGTTCTTC
j_gene: TRBJ2-1; v_gene: TRBV7-9; abundance: .; len: 16; d_gene: TRBD2; CDR3aa: CASSLAQAGLSHEQFF; CDR3nt: TGTGCCAGCAGCTTAGCGCAAGCGGGACTTTCCCATGAGCAGTTCTTC
j_gene: TRBJ2-4; v_gene: TRBV18; abundance: .; len: 17; d_gene: TRBD2; CDR3aa: CASSPNSVLAGGNIQYF; CDR3nt: TGTGCCAGCTCACCAAACTCGGTACTAGCGGGAGGAAACATTCAGTACTTC
j_gene: TRBJ2-1; v_gene: TRBV7-8; abundance: .; len: 15; d_gene: .; CDR3aa: CASSLASRGGNEQFF; CDR3nt: TGTGCCAGCAGCTTAGCTAGCAGGGGAGGCAATGAGCAGTTCTTC
j_gene: TRBJ2-1; v_gene: TRBV7-9; abundance: .; len: 13; d_gene: .; CDR3aa: CASSLVWANEQFF; CDR3nt: TGTGCCAGCAGCTTAGTCTGGGCCAATGAGCAGTTCTTC
j_gene: TRBJ2-1; v_gene: TRBV11-2; abundance: few; len: 16; d_gene: .; CDR3aa: CASSSIPRGSYNEQFF; CDR3nt: TGTGCCAGCAGCTCCATCCCCCGAGGCTCCTACAATGAGCAGTTCTTC
j_gene: TRBJ2-7; v_gene: TRBV28; abundance: many; len: 15; d_gene: TRBD1; CDR3aa: CASSLAAGGSYEQYF; CDR3nt: TGTGCCAGCAGTTTAGCGGCAGGGGGCTCCTACGAGCAGTACTTC
j_gene: TRBJ2-5; v_gene: TRBV7-9; abundance: few; len: 15; d_gene: TRBD1; CDR3aa: CASSPRDRIQETQYF; CDR3nt: TGTGCCAGCAGCCCTCGGGACAGAATCCAAGAGACCCAGTACTTC
j_gene: TRBJ1-2; v_gene: TRBV12-3/TRBV12-4; abundance: .; len: 15; d_gene: TRBD1; CDR3aa: CASSWMTGGDYGYTF; CDR3nt: TGTGCCAGCAGTTGGATGACAGGGGGTGACTATGGCTACACCTTC
j_gene: TRBJ2-1; v_gene: TRBV24-1; abundance: many; len: 16; d_gene: TRBD1; CDR3aa: CATSGRDSSRYNEQFF; CDR3nt: TGTGCCACCAGTGGACGGGACAGCTCTCGGTACAATGAGCAGTTCTTC
j_gene: TRBJ2-7; v_gene: TRBV5-1; abundance: once; len: 16; d_gene: TRBD2; CDR3aa: CASSSDGLAGVGEQYF; CDR3nt: TGCGCCAGCAGCTCGGATGGACTAGCGGGAGTCGGGGAGCAGTACTTC
j_gene: TRBJ2-1; v_gene: TRBV4-2; abundance: few; len: 21; d_gene: TRBD2; CDR3aa: CASSQKLKTASGWSSYNEQFF; CDR3nt: TGTGCCAGCAGCCAAAAACTCAAGACGGCTAGCGGGTGGAGCTCCTACAATGAGCAGTTCTTC
j_gene: TRBJ1-5; v_gene: TRBV10-2; abundance: few; len: 14; d_gene: .; CDR3aa: CASSEQGRDQPQHF; CDR3nt: TGCGCCAGCAGTGAGCAGGGAAGAGATCAGCCCCAGCATTTT
j_gene: TRBJ2-7; v_gene: TRBV5-6; abundance: once; len: 13; d_gene: TRBD1; CDR3aa: CASSYTGGYEQYF; CDR3nt: TGTGCCAGCAGCTATACAGGGGGCTACGAGCAGTACTTC
j_gene: TRBJ1-1; v_gene: TRBV15; abundance: few; len: 14; d_gene: .; CDR3aa: CATSRVFGDNEAFF; CDR3nt: TGTGCCACCAGCAGAGTGTTCGGGGATAATGAAGCTTTCTTT
j_gene: TRBJ2-1; v_gene: TRBV14; abundance: .; len: 15; d_gene: TRBD2; CDR3aa: CASTPWEGIVVEQFF; CDR3nt: TGTGCCAGCACCCCTTGGGAGGGGATTGTAGTTGAGCAGTTCTTC
j_gene: TRBJ2-1; v_gene: TRBV9; abundance: few; len: 15; d_gene: TRBD2; CDR3aa: CASSSGLARYNEQFF; CDR3nt: TGTGCCAGCAGCTCCGGACTAGCTCGCTACAATGAGCAGTTCTTC
j_gene: TRBJ2-1; v_gene: TRBV7-9; abundance: many; len: 16; d_gene: .; CDR3aa: CASSLVPGPGLGEQFF; CDR3nt: TGTGCCAGCAGCTTAGTCCCCGGGCCAGGCCTTGGTGAGCAGTTCTTC
j_gene: TRBJ2-6; v_gene: TRBV5-1; abundance: few; len: 15; d_gene: .; CDR3aa: CASSLEGQGVNVLTF; CDR3nt: TGCGCCAGCAGCTTGGAAGGTCAGGGTGTCAACGTCCTGACTTTC
j_gene: TRBJ1-5; v_gene: TRBV5-1; abundance: few; len: 15; d_gene: TRBD1; CDR3aa: CASSLIGGSGQPQHF; CDR3nt: TGCGCCAGCAGCTTGATAGGGGGCTCGGGGCAGCCCCAGCATTTT
j_gene: TRBJ2-7; v_gene: TRBV28; abundance: few; len: 11; d_gene: .; CDR3aa: CASRSPYEQYF; CDR3nt: TGTGCCAGCCGCTCCCCCTACGAGCAGTACTTC
j_gene: TRBJ2-3; v_gene: TRBV3-1; abundance: few; len: 15; d_gene: TRBD2; CDR3aa: CASSPRRGTADTQYF; CDR3nt: TGTGCCAGCAGCCCCCGGCGGGGGACGGCAGATACGCAGTATTTT
j_gene: TRBJ2-3; v_gene: TRBV6-6; abundance: .; len: 12; d_gene: .; CDR3aa: CASSYIGDTQYF; CDR3nt: TGTGCCAGCAGTTACATAGGGGATACGCAGTATTTT
j_gene: TRBJ1-1; v_gene: TRBV5-6; abundance: few; len: 14; d_gene: .; CDR3aa: CASSLTGPWTEAFF; CDR3nt: TGTGCCAGCAGCTTGACGGGGCCGTGGACTGAAGCTTTCTTT
j_gene: TRBJ2-1; v_gene: TRBV24-1; abundance: few; len: 15; d_gene: TRBD2; CDR3aa: CATAPTGLASNEQFF; CDR3nt: TGTGCCACCGCCCCAACGGGACTAGCGAGCAATGAGCAGTTCTTC
j_gene: TRBJ2-5; v_gene: TRBV7-9; abundance: .; len: 14; d_gene: TRBD2; CDR3aa: CASSPQRGIETQYF; CDR3nt: TGTGCCAGCAGCCCACAGCGGGGGATAGAGACCCAGTACTTC
j_gene: TRBJ2-1; v_gene: TRBV2; abundance: .; len: 13; d_gene: TRBD2; CDR3aa: CASKTGGLNEQFF; CDR3nt: TGTGCCAGCAAGACGGGAGGGCTCAATGAGCAGTTCTTC
j_gene: TRBJ2-5; v_gene: TRBV27; abundance: few; len: 16; d_gene: .; CDR3aa: CASSTIAPAGKETQYF; CDR3nt: TGTGCCAGCAGCACGATTGCCCCAGCGGGTAAAGAGACCCAGTACTTC
j_gene: TRBJ2-5; v_gene: TRBV5-1; abundance: few; len: 15; d_gene: .; CDR3aa: CASNVAVKGGETQYF; CDR3nt: TGCGCCAGCAATGTGGCGGTGAAGGGGGGAGAGACCCAGTACTTC
j_gene: TRBJ2-3; v_gene: TRBV5-1; abundance: .; len: 17; d_gene: .; CDR3aa: CASSPPRATSRADTQYF; CDR3nt: TGCGCCAGCAGCCCTCCCAGGGCCACTAGTAGGGCAGATACGCAGTATTTT
j_gene: TRBJ1-2; v_gene: TRBV7-2; abundance: many; len: 14; d_gene: TRBD1; CDR3aa: CASSLRQGQNGYTF; CDR3nt: TGTGCCAGCAGCCTTCGACAGGGCCAAAATGGCTACACCTTC
j_gene: TRBJ2-2; v_gene: TRBV4-1; abundance: few; len: 16; d_gene: .; CDR3aa: CASSPQGQGKTGELFF; CDR3nt: TGCGCCAGCAGCCCCCAAGGGCAGGGAAAGACCGGGGAGCTGTTTTTT
j_gene: TRBJ2-3; v_gene: TRBV7-2; abundance: .; len: 16; d_gene: .; CDR3aa: CASSPLWGTSTDTQYF; CDR3nt: TGTGCCAGCAGCCCCTTATGGGGGACCAGCACAGATACGCAGTATTTT
j_gene: TRBJ1-3; v_gene: TRBV12-3/TRBV12-4; abundance: few; len: 16; d_gene: TRBD1; CDR3aa: CASSKGQGLSGNTIYF; CDR3nt: TGTGCCAGCAGCAAAGGACAGGGACTCTCTGGAAACACCATATATTTT
j_gene: TRBJ2-5; v_gene: TRBV20-1; abundance: few; len: 16; d_gene: TRBD2; CDR3aa: CSARVGPTSGQETQYF; CDR3nt: TGCAGTGCTAGAGTAGGCCCGACTAGCGGCCAAGAGACCCAGTACTTC
j_gene: TRBJ2-2; v_gene: TRBV12-3/TRBV12-4; abundance: many; len: 12; d_gene: .; CDR3aa: CASSGSPGELFF; CDR3nt: TGTGCCAGCTCAGGGTCCCCCGGGGAGCTGTTTTTT
j_gene: TRBJ1-1; v_gene: TRBV12-3/TRBV12-4; abundance: few; len: 14; d_gene: .; CDR3aa: CASSLASLNTEAFF; CDR3nt: TGTGCCAGCAGTTTAGCGAGTTTGAACACTGAAGCTTTCTTT
j_gene: TRBJ2-5; v_gene: TRBV5-1; abundance: .; len: 16; d_gene: TRBD1; CDR3aa: CASSPRTGGGGETQYF; CDR3nt: TGCGCCAGCAGCCCGAGAACAGGGGGAGGAGGAGAGACCCAGTACTTC
j_gene: TRBJ1-5; v_gene: TRBV24-1; abundance: few; len: 15; d_gene: .; CDR3aa: CATSAGTYSNQPQHF; CDR3nt: TGTGCCACCAGTGCCGGGACATATAGCAATCAGCCCCAGCATTTT